What follows is one T cell receptor (beta chain) and its context. Its target antigen remains unknown. No base quality information exists; no much larger clone differs at one position. The sample's time point, from its label and the paper: pre-sensitization, week 0. The label giving this sample's treatment or condition can be read as: therapeutic diphenylcyclopropenone sensitization with weekly scalp DPC. Blood at each patch-test visit was drawn before the patch test was applied. Patients were considered eligible if aged 18 to 70, diagnosed with alopecia and deemed suitable for DPC therapy, and patients were excluded if pregnant. Total RNA was extracted from unfractionated whole blood collected in Tempus Blood RNA tubes. Library construction relied on RACE. Sequencing used a NextSeq 500. During library preparation, unique molecular identifiers were attached to individual cDNA molecules so that TCRs could be counted in a quantitative, reproducible way. Both TCR alpha and TCR beta chains were sequenced from each blood RNA sample. Per the authors' processing: A median of approximately 96,000 TCRs per sample was observed, with a range of roughly 20,000 to 700,000. V, J and CDR3 annotation of the TCR reads was carried out using the Decombinator software suite. For the PS versus PT1 abundance plots, all samples were subsampled to the same number of TCRs (28,000). Expanded TCRs were defined as absent before sensitization and observed at least eight times at the 2-week time point. TCRdb passed the public sequencing reads through fastp at Q25 and MiXCR, retaining productive beta sequences. Rows are unified per CDR3 protein, each entry keeping the most common DNA and genes. The V and J calls come from TCRdb's annotation, not from the publication. The sample table lists approximately 370,000 distinct CDR3 sequences, 5% to 6.5% of them with a count of one. The ten largest account for 7% to 10% of the sample.

The data belong to a study of human T cells and chemical hapten exposure (dated by TCRdb to about 2021). With regard to the full study: For sensitization, 2% DPC in acetone was applied to a roughly 2 cm by roughly 2 cm area of upper inner arm skin. Throughout the study period of roughly 24 weeks, patients also received therapeutic DPC doses to the scalp every week. Patch testing on the upper back used Finn chambers containing 0.01% DPC, with scoring done after 6 days according to International Contact Dermatitis Research Group standards. Most of the patients in the cohort were female, and the cohort covered alopecia areata with under or over 50% scalp involvement, alopecia totalis and alopecia universalis. Libraries were pooled for sequencing, and per-sample TCR yields varied mainly because of small differences in library volumes within the pool. The study tracked peripheral blood TCR repertoire changes in vivo during primary and secondary sensitization to the hapten diphenylcyclopropenone (DPC) in alopecia patients. Blood samples were taken from patients before sensitization (week 0) and at 2, 6 and about 24 weeks after DPC sensitization. Roughly 30 alopecia patients provided blood for TCR sequencing at one to four time points (pre-sensitization, 2, 6 and 24 weeks). The full study reports these points: Repeated subsampling changed both the strength of the expansion versus patch-test correlation and the threshold at which the correlation became significant. DPC sensitization did not change how many TCRs were above 1 in 1000 frequency, and no evidence was found of alterations in global repertoire structure. A positive correlation was found between the number of PT1 expanded TCRs and patch test score, with significance reached at thresholds 8, 16 and 32 but not 4. Significantly more large CDR3 similarity clusters were formed by expanded TCRs than by pre-sensitization or healthy control sets, consistent with antigen-driven responses. Alopecia, a presumed autoimmune disease, was present in all patients, so the immune response of the patients might differ from that of healthy individuals.

Trimming accounts for 5 bases at V and 1 base at J, while the number of junction bases matched to no gene is 8. The CDR3 holds 16 amino acids from the cysteine to the phenylalanine. The DNA shown is the 48-base CDR3, in frame from base 1. CDR1 and CDR2, looked up from the germline V gene (reference sequence), are PRHDT and FYEKMQ. The chain is assembled from TRBV13 and TRBJ2-3, with 8 bases matching TRBD2. This receptor was taken from a woman aged 18-30 years with alopecia areata. Some clones in this sample may be carry-over from other donors' samples. The sample here was whole blood, taken in connection with sensitization to the hapten diphenylcyclopropenone (DPC). In nucleotide form, the sequence is TGTGCCAGCAGCCCCCGGGTAGCGGGGCGCACAGATACGCAGTATTTT. Its translation is CASSPRVAGRTDTQYF.